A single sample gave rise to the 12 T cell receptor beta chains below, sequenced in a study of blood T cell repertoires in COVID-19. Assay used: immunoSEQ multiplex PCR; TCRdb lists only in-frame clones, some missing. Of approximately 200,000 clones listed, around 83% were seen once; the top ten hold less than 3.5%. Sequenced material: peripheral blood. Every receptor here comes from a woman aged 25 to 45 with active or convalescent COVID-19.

This CDR3 reads CASSYSKTGNYGYTF. The CDR3 DNA is TGTGCCAGCAGTTACTCGAAAACAGGCAACTATGGCTACACCTTC. The J gene is TRBJ1-2, the V gene TRBV6-5, with a tentative D call TRBD1 (5 bases). The V gene's germline CDR1 is MNHEY and CDR2 SVGAGI. The CDR3 is made up of 15 amino acids. Trimming took 0 bases from V and 2 from J, leaving 10 bases between them.

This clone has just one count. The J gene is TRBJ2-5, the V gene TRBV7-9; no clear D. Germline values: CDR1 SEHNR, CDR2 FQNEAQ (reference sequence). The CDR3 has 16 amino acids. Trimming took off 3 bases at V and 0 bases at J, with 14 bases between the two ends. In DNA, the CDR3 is TGTGCCAGCAGCTTTTCGGCTAACAGTTACCAAGAGACCCAGTACTTC. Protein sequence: CASSFSANSYQETQYF.

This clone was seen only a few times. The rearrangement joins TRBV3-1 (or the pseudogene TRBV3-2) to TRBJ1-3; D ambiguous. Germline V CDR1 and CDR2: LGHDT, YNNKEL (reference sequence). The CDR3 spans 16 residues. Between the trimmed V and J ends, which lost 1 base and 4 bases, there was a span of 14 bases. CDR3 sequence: CASSQAPNSPGNTIYF. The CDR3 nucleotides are TGTGCCAGCAGCCAAGCCCCGAACAGTCCAGGAAACACCATATATTTT.

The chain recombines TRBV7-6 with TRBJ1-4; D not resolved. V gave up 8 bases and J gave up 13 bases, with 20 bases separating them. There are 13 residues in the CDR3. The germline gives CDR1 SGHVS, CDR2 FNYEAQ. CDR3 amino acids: CASSTSVASALFF. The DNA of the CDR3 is TGTGCCAGCTCCACATCGGTCGCGAGCGCACTGTTTTTT. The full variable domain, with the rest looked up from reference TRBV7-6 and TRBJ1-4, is GAGVSQSPRYKVTKRGQDVALRCDPISGHVSLYWYRQALGQGPEFLTYFNYEAQQDKSGLPNDRFSAERPEGSISTLTIQRTEQRDSAMYRCASSTSVASALFFGSGTQLSVL.

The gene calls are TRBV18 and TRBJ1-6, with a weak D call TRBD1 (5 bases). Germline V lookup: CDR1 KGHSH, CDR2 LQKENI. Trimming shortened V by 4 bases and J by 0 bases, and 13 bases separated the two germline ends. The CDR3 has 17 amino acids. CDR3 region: CASSLNRQGSYNSPLHF. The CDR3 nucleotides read TGTGCCAGCTCACTCAACCGCCAGGGCTCCTATAATTCACCCCTCCACTTT.

CDR3: CSANSNEQFF. CDR3 in DNA: TGCAGCGCCAACAGTAATGAGCAGTTCTTC. V is TRBV20-1 and J is TRBJ2-1; D ambiguous. CDR1 and CDR2 (germline): DFQATT, SNEGSKA (reference sequence). The CDR3 has 10 amino acids.

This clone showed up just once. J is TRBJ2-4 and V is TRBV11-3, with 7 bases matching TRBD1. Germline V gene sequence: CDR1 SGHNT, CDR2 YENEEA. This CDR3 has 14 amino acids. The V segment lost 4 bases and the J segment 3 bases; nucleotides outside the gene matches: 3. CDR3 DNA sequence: TGTGCCAGCAGCTCCCGGGACAGCAAAAACATTCAGTACTTC. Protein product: CASSSRDSKNIQYF. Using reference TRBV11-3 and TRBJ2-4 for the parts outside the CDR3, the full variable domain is EAGVVQSPRYKIIEKKQPVAFWCNPISGHNTLYWYLQNLGQGPELLIRYENEEAVDDSQLPKDRFSAERLKGVDSTLKIQPAELGDSAVYLCASSSRDSKNIQYFGAGTRLSVL.

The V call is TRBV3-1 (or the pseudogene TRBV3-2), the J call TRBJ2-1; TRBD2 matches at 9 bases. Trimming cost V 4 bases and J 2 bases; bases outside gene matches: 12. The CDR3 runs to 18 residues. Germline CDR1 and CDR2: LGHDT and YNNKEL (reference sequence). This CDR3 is CASSLRLAARGAYNEQFF. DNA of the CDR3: TGTGCCAGCAGCCTCAGACTAGCGGCCCGAGGGGCCTACAATGAGCAGTTCTTC.

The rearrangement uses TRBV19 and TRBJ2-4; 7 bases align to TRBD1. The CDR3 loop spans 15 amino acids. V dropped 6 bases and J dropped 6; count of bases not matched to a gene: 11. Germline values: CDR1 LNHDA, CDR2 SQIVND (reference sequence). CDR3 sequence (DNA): TGTGCCAGTAGGCCCACCGGGACAGACATAAACATTCAGTACTTC. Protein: CASRPTGTDINIQYF.

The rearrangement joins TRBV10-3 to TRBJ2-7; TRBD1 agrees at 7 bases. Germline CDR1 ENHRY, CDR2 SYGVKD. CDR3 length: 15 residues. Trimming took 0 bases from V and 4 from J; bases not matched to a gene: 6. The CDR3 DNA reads TGTGCCATCAGTGAGTCGAGGGACAGAGTTTACGAGCAGTACTTC. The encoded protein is CAISESRDRVYEQYF.

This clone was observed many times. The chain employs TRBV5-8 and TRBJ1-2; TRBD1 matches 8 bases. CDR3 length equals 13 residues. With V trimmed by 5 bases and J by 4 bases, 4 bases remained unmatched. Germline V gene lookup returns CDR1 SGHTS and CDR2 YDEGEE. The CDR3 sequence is CASSDRGFYGYTF. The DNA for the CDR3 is TGTGCCAGCAGTGACAGGGGCTTCTATGGCTACACCTTC.

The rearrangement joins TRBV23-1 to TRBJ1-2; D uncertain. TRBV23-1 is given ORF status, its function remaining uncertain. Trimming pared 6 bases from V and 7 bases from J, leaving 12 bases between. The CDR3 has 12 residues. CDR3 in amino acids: CASSLNLGGYTF. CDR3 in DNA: TGCGCCAGCAGCCTCAATCTCGGTGGCTACACCTTC.